This T cell receptor beta chain appears in the sequencing data of a study of blood T cell repertoires in COVID-19. Study-wide context: Spain, Italy and the United States supplied samples that represented acute and convalescent COVID-19.

Participants came from fewer than 25 US areas, aged roughly 18 to 89 years. Among Cohort 3 donors, those recovered had two negative PCRs, clearance, or symptom resolution. This clone has at least ten counts. In germline, CDR1 is LGHNA, CDR2 YSLEER. Trimming took 0 bases from V and 8 from J; bases not matched to a gene: 7. This CDR3 is 16 amino acids long. Generated by immunoSEQ multiplex PCR, the TCRdb table keeps only in-frame clones and is missing some. The sample has about 260,000 clones, about 87% seen once. Sequencing used PBMCs or T cells enriched from blood (not recorded which). The chain links TRBV4-3 to TRBJ1-4, with 9 bases that match TRBD1. The receptor's source is a woman aged 45-60 years who had recovered from COVID-19. The CDR3 spells CASSQDWGQGGEKLFF. The CDR3 nucleotides read TGCGCCAGCAGCCAAGATTGGGGACAGGGAGGAGAAAAACTGTTTTTT.